This TCR beta chain is from a study of shared clonotypes between healthy human individuals. The ends lost 7 bases at V and 5 bases at J; junction bases unmatched: 11. The CDR3 is 15 residues long. The germline V gene has CDR1 SNHLY and CDR2 FYNNEI. Some clones are missing from TCRdb's copy, which holds only in-frame ones; the method was immunoSEQ multiplex PCR. The sample has 2 million to 2.5 million clones; less than 95% are singletons. Sequencing was done on a sample of naive CD4+ T cells from PBMCs. Indicated subset: CD45RA+ positively selected. This clonotype was sampled from a man in his late teens or twenties in good health. Some clones in this sample may be carry-over from other donors' samples. V usage is TRBV2 and J usage is TRBJ2-4, with TRBD1 matching over 7 bases. CDR3 in amino acids: CASTKPRTGENIQYF. The CDR3 coding sequence is TGTGCCAGCACCAAGCCCCGGACAGGAGAAAACATTCAGTACTTC.